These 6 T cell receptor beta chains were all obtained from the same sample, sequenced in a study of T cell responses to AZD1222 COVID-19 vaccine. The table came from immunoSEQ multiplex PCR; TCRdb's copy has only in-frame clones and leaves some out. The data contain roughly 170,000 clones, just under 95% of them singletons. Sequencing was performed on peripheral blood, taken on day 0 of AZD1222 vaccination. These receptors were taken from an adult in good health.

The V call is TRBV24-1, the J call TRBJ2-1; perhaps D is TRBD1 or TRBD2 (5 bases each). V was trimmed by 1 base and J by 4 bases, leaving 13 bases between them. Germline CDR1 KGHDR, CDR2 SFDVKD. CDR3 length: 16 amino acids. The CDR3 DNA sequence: TGTGCCACCAGTGATTTTTTAGGGGACGGATACAATGAGCAGTTCTTC. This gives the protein CATSDFLGDGYNEQFF.

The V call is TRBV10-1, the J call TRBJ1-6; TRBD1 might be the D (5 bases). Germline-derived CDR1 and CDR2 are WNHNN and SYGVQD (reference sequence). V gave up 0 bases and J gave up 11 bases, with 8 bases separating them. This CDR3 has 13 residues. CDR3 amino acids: CASSESGGTPLHF. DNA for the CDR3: TGCGCCAGCAGTGAGTCGGGGGGTACACCCCTCCACTTT.

CDR3: CASSQVEGVPDTQYF. The CDR3 region has the DNA TGTGCCAGCAGCCAAGTTGAAGGGGTCCCAGATACGCAGTATTTT. The chain couples TRBV4-2 to TRBJ2-3, with D possibly matching TRBD1 (5 bases). Looked up from germline, CDR1 is LGHNA and CDR2 is YNFKEQ. The V gene lost 1 base and the J gene lost 4 bases, with 12 bases spanning the gap. This CDR3 has 15 residues.

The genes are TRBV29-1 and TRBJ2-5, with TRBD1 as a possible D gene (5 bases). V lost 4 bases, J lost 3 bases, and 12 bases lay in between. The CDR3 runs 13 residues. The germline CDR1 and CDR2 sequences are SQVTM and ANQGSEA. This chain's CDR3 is CSVGQLNKETQYF. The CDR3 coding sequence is TGCAGCGTTGGACAGCTAAATAAAGAGACCCAGTACTTC. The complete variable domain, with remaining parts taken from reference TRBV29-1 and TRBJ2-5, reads SAVISQKPSRDICQRGTSLTIQCQVDSQVTMMFWYRQQPGQSLTLIATANQGSEATYESGFVIDKFPISRPNLTFSTLTVSNMSPEDSSIYLCSVGQLNKETQYFGPGTRLLVL.

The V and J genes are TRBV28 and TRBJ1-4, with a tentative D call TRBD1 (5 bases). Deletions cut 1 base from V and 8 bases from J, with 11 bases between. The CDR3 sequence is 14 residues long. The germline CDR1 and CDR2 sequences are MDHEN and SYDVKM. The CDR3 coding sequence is TGTGCCAGCAGTTTATCGACCGGGGGGGAAAAACTGTTTTTT. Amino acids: CASSLSTGGEKLFF.

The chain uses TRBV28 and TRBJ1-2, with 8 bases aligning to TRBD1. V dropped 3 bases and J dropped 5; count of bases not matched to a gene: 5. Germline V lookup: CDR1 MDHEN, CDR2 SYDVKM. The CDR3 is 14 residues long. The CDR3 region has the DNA TGTGCCAGCAGTTTGGTGGACAGGGCTTATGGCTACACCTTC. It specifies CASSLVDRAYGYTF.